One and the same sample provided the 19 T cell receptor beta chains below, sequenced in a study of blood T cell repertoires in COVID-19. The data were produced by immunoSEQ multiplex PCR, yet TCRdb's version contains in-frame clones alone and is incomplete. The sample holds 110,000 or so clones; more than 60% are singletons and the top ten take around 6.6%. The sample comprised peripheral blood. The source of these receptors is a man in his sixties or seventies with acute or convalescent COVID-19.

V gene TRBV21-1 combines with J gene TRBJ1-5; the DNA was not compared with TRBD1, the D call given in the table. TRBV21-1 is listed as a pseudogene. This CDR3 is built from 15 residues. As DNA, the CDR3 is TGTGCCAGCAGCACTTGGGACAGGGTGAGTCAGCCCCAGCATTTT. This sequence encodes CASSTWDRVSQPQHF.

This clone appeared a few times. The chain joins TRBV12-3 or TRBV12-4 to TRBJ1-1; TRBD1 aligns across 9 bases. Losses at the gene ends were 7 bases for V and 4 bases for J; bases not matched to a gene: 4. This CDR3 region has 13 residues. The CDR3 region has the DNA TGTGCCAGCACCGAGACAGGGGGCACTGAAGCTTTCTTT. Its protein product is CASTETGGTEAFF.

The table lists this clone with a few counts. This chain links TRBV28 with TRBJ1-2; D possibly corresponds to TRBD1 (6 bases). Trimming took 3 bases from V and 4 from J, leaving 12 bases between them. Germline values: CDR1 MDHEN, CDR2 SYDVKM. The CDR3 is made up of 14 amino acids. CDR3 coding DNA: TGTGCCAGCAGTTTTAGACAGGCCTTCTATGGCTACACCTTC. This gives the protein CASSFRQAFYGYTF.

This clone came up once. The rearrangement uses TRBV27 and TRBJ2-7; 7 bases map to TRBD1. The V gene's germline CDR1 is MNHEY and CDR2 SMNVEV (reference sequence). There are 14 residues in the CDR3. The J segment lost 3 bases and the V segment lost 6 bases, leaving 8 bases of the junction unmatched. CDR3: CASRIRTGSYEQYF. The CDR3 DNA reads as TGTGCCAGCAGGATCCGGACAGGAAGCTACGAGCAGTACTTC.

The V and J genes are TRBV11-2 and TRBJ2-1; 9 bases align to TRBD2. V was clipped by 5 bases and J by 7 bases; unmatched bases: 12. CDR1 and CDR2 (germline): SGHAT, FQNNGV. This CDR3 is 16 amino acids long. CDR3: CASSPGWRGGINEQFF. The CDR3 coding sequence is TGTGCCAGCAGCCCAGGGTGGCGGGGGGGCATAAATGAGCAGTTCTTC.

The chain joins TRBV7-9 to TRBJ2-7, with TRBD1 identical over 10 bases. Losses at the gene ends were 5 bases for V and 6 bases for J; bases not matched to a gene: 7. The CDR3 covers 14 residues. Germline V lookup: CDR1 SEHNR, CDR2 FQNEAQ (reference sequence). Written as DNA, the CDR3 is TGTGCCAGCAGCCAAGGACAGGGGGAGGGCGAGCAGTACTTC. It translates to CASSQGQGEGEQYF.

This chain joins TRBV5-1 and TRBJ2-2, with 15 bases lining up with TRBD2. In germline, CDR1 is SGHRS, CDR2 YFSETQ. The V segment lost 5 bases and the J segment 5 bases; nucleotides outside the gene matches: 4. The length of the CDR3 is 16 residues. CDR3 region: CASSYGTSGRTGELFF. In DNA, the CDR3 is TGCGCCAGCAGTTACGGGACTAGCGGGAGGACCGGGGAGCTGTTTTTT.

As for this clone: In the same sample, other DNA sequences code for this CDR3. This sequence joins TRBV6-2 or TRBV6-3 and TRBJ1-1, with D maybe TRBD1 (5 bases). Looked up from germline, CDR1 is MNHEY and CDR2 is SVGEGT. V was pared by 2 bases and J by 0 bases, with 7 bases between. This CDR3 comprises 14 residues. The CDR3 DNA reads as TGTGCCAGCAGTTACAGGGGAATGAACACTGAAGCTTTCTTT. This codes for CASSYRGMNTEAFF.

This clone was seen only a few times. The V and J genes are TRBV7-2 and TRBJ1-2, with 7 bases fitting TRBD1. Germline V gives CDR1 SGHTA, CDR2 FQGNSA. J was trimmed by 7 bases and V by 7 bases; bases with no gene match: 12. CDR3 length: 14 amino acids. The CDR3, as DNA: TGTGCCAGCAACCCACTCCAGGGGGTCGGTGGCTACACCTTC. Protein: CASNPLQGVGGYTF. The full variable domain, in which reference TRBV7-2 and TRBJ1-2 provide the parts outside the CDR3, is GAGVSQSPSNKVTEKGKDVELRCDPISGHTALYWYRQSLGQGLEFLIYFQGNSAPDKSGLPSDRFSAERTGGSVSTLTIQRTQQEDSAVYLCASNPLQGVGGYTFGSGTRLTVV.

The chain is built from TRBV5-5 and TRBJ2-1, with TRBD1 matching over 10 bases. The CDR3 loop spans 15 amino acids. The J segment lost 5 bases and the V segment lost 5 bases, leaving 7 bases of the junction unmatched. Per the germline V gene, CDR1 is SGHKS and CDR2 is YYEKEE (reference sequence). CDR3 bases: TGTGCCAGCAGACGGACAGGGGGTTCCAACAATGAGCAGTTCTTC. Protein sequence: CASRRTGGSNNEQFF. Full variable domain (outside the CDR3, taken from reference TRBV5-5 and TRBJ2-1): DAGVTQSPTHLIKTRGQQVTLRCSPISGHKSVSWYQQVLGQGPQFIFQYYEKEERGRGNFPDRFSARQFPNYSSELNVNALLLGDSALYLCASRRTGGSNNEQFFGPGTRLTVL.

In its sample, this clone was seen a few times. This chain uses TRBV5-1 with TRBJ2-1; 13 bases agree with TRBD2. The CDR3 runs to 17 residues. CDR1 SGHRS and CDR2 YFSETQ come from the germline V gene. The V and J ends lost 2 bases and 3 bases, in that order; junction bases with no gene match: 5. Here the CDR3 reads CASSFAGTSGVYNEQFF. CDR3 coding DNA: TGCGCCAGCAGCTTTGCCGGGACTAGCGGGGTCTACAATGAGCAGTTCTTC.

This sequence joins TRBV5-4 and TRBJ1-1; D uncertain. This CDR3 has 12 residues. CDR1 is SGHNT, CDR2 YYREEE, per germline (reference sequence). V lost 1 base, J lost 7 bases, and 8 bases lay in between. Written as DNA, the CDR3 is TGTGCCAGCAGCTTGATCGGGTATGAAGCTTTCTTT. Amino acids: CASSLIGYEAFF.

The V call is TRBV7-9, the J call TRBJ1-1; unclear D gene. The V end was cut by 5 bases, the J end by 1 base, with 11 bases between. The CDR3 loop spans 14 amino acids. The germline gives CDR1 SEHNR, CDR2 FQNEAQ (reference sequence). CDR3: CASSPPWRNTEAFF. CDR3 in DNA: TGTGCCAGCAGCCCCCCCTGGAGGAACACTGAAGCTTTCTTT. Using reference TRBV7-9 and TRBJ1-1 for the parts outside the CDR3, the full variable domain is DTGVSQNPRHKITKRGQNVTFRCDPISEHNRLYWYRQTLGQGPEFLTYFQNEAQLEKSRLLSDRFSAERPKGSFSTLEIQRTEQGDSAMYLCASSPPWRNTEAFFGQGTRLTVV.

DNA of the CDR3: TGTGCCAGCAGTTCACAGCCGAACTCTGGAAACACCATATATTTT. Amino acid sequence: CASSSQPNSGNTIYF. The chain joins TRBV28 to TRBJ1-3; D uncertain. Germline V gives CDR1 MDHEN, CDR2 SYDVKM. V gave up 4 bases and J gave up 0 bases, with 10 bases separating them. The CDR3 has 15 residues. Drawing the rest from reference TRBV28 and TRBJ1-3, the complete variable domain is DVKVTQSSRYLVKRTGEKVFLECVQDMDHENMFWYRQDPGLGLRLIYFSYDVKMKEKGDIPEGYSVSREKKERFSLILESASTNQTSMYLCASSSQPNSGNTIYFGEGSWLTVV.

CDR3 sequence: CASSPGEPETLTYEQYF. DNA for the CDR3: TGTGCCAGTAGCCCCGGGGAGCCGGAGACCCTCACCTACGAGCAGTACTTC. The chain employs TRBV19 and TRBJ2-7, with a possible D match to TRBD2 (5 bases). This CDR3 region has 17 residues. The ends were cut back, 6 bases at V and 2 bases at J, with 23 bases in the middle. Germline V gives CDR1 LNHDA, CDR2 SQIVND (reference sequence).

The CDR3 DNA is TGTGCCAGCAGTTTAGTAGGCGGAGGGACTACTAACTATGGCTACACCTTC. Amino acids: CASSLVGGGTTNYGYTF. V and J are TRBV28 and TRBJ1-2, with D possibly matching TRBD1 (5 bases). V lost 2 bases and J lost 0, with 16 bases in between. The CDR3 runs to 17 residues. Looked up from germline, CDR1 is MDHEN and CDR2 is SYDVKM.

This clone occurred a few times. The chain joins TRBV7-3 to TRBJ2-7; TRBD1 matches at 8 bases. Germline assignment: CDR1 SGHTA and CDR2 FQGTGA. CDR3 length: 15 amino acids. With V trimmed by 1 base and J by 9 bases, 11 bases remained unmatched. In DNA, the CDR3 is TGTGCCAGCAGCTTAAGCTGGGGCCAGGGGGCCGTGCAGTACTTC. Translated: CASSLSWGQGAVQYF.

The rearrangement links TRBV6-2 or TRBV6-3 to TRBJ2-7; 10 nucleotides align to TRBD2. CDR3 length: 16 amino acids. With V trimmed by 5 bases and J by 0 bases, 7 bases remained unmatched. Germline V lookup: CDR1 MNHEY, CDR2 SVGEGT. DNA for the CDR3: TGTGCCAGCAGTAAGCAAATAGCGGGGGGCTCCTACGAGCAGTACTTC. Residues: CASSKQIAGGSYEQYF.

The sample holds a few counts of this clone. This chain links TRBV18 with TRBJ1-3; 9 bases match TRBD1. With 6 bases clipped from V and 7 bases from J, the junction kept 7 bases outside the gene matches. This CDR3 comprises 14 residues. Germline CDR1 reads KGHSH; CDR2 reads LQKENI. The CDR3 DNA is TGTGCCAGCTCGCCTCGGGACAGGGCTAACACCATATATTTT. Translating gives CASSPRDRANTIYF.